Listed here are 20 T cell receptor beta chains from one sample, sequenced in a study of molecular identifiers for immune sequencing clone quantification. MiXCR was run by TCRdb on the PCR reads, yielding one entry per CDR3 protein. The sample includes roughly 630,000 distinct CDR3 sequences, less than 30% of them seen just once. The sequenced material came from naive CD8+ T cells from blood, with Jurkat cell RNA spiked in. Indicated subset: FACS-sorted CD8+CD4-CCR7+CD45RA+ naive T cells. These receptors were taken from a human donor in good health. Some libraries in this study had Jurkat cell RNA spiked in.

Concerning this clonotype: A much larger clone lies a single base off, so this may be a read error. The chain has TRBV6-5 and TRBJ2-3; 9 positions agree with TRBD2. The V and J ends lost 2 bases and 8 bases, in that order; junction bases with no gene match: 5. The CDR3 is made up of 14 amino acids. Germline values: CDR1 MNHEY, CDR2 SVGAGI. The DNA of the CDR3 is TGTGCCAGCAGTTACGAGCGGGGGGCAGGTACGCAGTATTTT. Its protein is CASSYERGAGTQYF.

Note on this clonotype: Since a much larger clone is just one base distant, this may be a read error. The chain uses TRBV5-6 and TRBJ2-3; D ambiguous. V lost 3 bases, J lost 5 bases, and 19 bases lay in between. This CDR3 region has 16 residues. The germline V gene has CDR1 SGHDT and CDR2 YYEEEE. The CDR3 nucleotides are TGTGCCAGCAGCTCGGTGCCCTTCCGGCTTGGAGATACGCAGTATTTT. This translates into CASSSVPFRLGDTQYF.

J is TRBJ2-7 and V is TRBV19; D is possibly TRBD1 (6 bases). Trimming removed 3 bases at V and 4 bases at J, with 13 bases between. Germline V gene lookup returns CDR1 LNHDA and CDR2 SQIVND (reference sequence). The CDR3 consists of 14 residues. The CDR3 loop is CASSMGDNLYEQYF. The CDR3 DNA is TGTGCCAGTAGTATGGGGGACAACTTATACGAGCAGTACTTC. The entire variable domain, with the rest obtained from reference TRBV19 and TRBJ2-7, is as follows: DGGITQSPKYLFRKEGQNVTLSCEQNLNHDAMYWYRQDPGQGLRLIYYSQIVNDFQKGDIAEGYSVSREKKESFPLTVTSAQKNPTAFYLCASSMGDNLYEQYFGPGTRLTVT.

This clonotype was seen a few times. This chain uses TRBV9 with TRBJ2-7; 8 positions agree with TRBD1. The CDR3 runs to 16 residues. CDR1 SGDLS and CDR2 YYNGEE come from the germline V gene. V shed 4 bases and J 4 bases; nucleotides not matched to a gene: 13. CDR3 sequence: CASSPQTGVAVYEQYF. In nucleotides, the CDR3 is TGTGCCAGCAGCCCGCAGACAGGGGTCGCGGTATACGAGCAGTACTTC.

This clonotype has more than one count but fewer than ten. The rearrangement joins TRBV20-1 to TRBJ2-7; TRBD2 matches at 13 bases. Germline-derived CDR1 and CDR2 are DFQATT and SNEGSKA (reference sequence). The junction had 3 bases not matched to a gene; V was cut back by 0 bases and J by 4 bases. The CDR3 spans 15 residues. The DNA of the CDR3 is TGCAGTGCTAGAGAAGGACTAGCGGGAGCTTACGAGCAGTACTTC. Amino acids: CSAREGLAGAYEQYF.

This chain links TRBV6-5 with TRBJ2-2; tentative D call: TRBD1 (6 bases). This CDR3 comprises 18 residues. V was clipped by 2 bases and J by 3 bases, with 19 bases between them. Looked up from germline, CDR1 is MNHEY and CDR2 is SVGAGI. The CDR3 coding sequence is TGTGCCAGCAGTTACCCGAATGGGGGCGAAAGCGACACCGGGGAGCTGTTTTTT. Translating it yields CASSYPNGGESDTGELFF.

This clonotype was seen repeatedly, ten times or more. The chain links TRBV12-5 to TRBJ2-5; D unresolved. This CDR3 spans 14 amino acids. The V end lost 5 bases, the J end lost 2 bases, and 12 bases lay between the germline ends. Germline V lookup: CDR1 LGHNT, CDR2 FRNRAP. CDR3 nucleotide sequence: TGTGCTAGTGGTCCCGGTTACGGGCAAGAGACCCAGTACTTC. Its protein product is CASGPGYGQETQYF.

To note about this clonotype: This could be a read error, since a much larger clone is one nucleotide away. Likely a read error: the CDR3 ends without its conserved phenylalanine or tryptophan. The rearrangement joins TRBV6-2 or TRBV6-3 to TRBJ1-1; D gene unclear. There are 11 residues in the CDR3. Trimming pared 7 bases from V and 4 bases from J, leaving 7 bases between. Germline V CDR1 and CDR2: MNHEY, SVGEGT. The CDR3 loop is CASTLSTEAFL. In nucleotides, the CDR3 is TGTGCCAGCACCCTTTCCACTGAAGCTTTCCTT.

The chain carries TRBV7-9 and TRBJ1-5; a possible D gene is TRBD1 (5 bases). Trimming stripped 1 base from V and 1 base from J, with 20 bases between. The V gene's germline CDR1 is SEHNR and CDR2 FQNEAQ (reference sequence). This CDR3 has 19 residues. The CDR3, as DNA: TGTGCCAGCAGCTTAGAACAGCCCATGCTGAGGGGAAGCAATCAGCCCCAGCATTTT. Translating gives CASSLEQPMLRGSNQPQHF.

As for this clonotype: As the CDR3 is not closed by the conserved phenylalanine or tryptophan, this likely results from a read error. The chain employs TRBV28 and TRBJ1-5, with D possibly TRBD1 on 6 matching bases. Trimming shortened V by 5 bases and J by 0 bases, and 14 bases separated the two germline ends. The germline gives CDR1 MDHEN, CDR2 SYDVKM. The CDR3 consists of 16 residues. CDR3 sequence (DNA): TGTGCCAGCAGTCGGGGCCTGGGGGCTAGCAATCAGCCCCAGCATCTT. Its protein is CASSRGLGASNQPQHL.

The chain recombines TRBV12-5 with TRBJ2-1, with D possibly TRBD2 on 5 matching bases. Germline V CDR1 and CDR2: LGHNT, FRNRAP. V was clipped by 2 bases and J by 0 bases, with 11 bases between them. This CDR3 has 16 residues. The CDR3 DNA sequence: TGTGCTAGTGGTTTGAGCGGTCCGAGCTCCTACAATGAGCAGTTCTTC. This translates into CASGLSGPSSYNEQFF.

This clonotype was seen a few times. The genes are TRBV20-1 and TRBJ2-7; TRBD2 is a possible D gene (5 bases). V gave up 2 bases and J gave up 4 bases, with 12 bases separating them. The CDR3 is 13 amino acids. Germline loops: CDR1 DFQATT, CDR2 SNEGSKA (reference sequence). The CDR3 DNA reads TGCAGTGCTAGATTACTAGATACGTACGAGCAGTACTTC. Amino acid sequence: CSARLLDTYEQYF.

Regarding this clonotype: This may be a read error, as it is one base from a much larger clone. For the CDR3, the DNA is TGTGCCGGCAGTTACGGGACAGGGGGCTCCTACGAGCAGTACTTC. As protein: CAGSYGTGGSYEQYF. The chain is built from TRBV6-5 and TRBJ2-7; 11 positions agree with TRBD1. CDR3 length: 15 residues. CDR1 is MNHEY and CDR2 is SVGAGI in the germline V gene.

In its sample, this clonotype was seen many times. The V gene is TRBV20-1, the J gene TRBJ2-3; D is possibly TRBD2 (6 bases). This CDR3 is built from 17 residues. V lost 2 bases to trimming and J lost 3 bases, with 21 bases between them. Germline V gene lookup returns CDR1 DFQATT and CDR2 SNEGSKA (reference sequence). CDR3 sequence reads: CSARPIPLREKTDTQYF. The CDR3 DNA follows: TGCAGTGCTAGACCTATCCCTTTGCGGGAAAAAACAGATACGCAGTATTTT.

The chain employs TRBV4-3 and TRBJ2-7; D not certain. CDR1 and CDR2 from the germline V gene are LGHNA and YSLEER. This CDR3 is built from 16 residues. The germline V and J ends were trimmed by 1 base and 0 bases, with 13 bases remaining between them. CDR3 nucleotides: TGCGCCAGCAGCCAAGGATTAAGTAATCACTCCTACGAGCAGTACTTC. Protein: CASSQGLSNHSYEQYF.

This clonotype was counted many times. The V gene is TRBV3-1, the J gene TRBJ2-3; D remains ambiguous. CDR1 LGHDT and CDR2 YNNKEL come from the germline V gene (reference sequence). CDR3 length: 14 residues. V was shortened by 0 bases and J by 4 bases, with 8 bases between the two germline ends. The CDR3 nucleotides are TGTGCCAGCAGCCAAGATTCCCGGTCAGATACGCAGTATTTT. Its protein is CASSQDSRSDTQYF.

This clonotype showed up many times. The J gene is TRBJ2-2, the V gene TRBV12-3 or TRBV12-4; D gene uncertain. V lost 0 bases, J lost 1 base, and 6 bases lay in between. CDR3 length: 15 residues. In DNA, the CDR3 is TGTGCCAGCAGTTTAGCAGGAAGGAACACCGGGGAGCTGTTTTTT. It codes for CASSLAGRNTGELFF.

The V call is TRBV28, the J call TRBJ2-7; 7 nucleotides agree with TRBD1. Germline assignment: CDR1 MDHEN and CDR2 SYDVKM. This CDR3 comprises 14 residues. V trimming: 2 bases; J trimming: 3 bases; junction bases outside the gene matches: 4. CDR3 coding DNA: TGTGCCAGCAGTTTACTGACAGGGTTCTACGAGCAGTACTTC. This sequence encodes CASSLLTGFYEQYF.

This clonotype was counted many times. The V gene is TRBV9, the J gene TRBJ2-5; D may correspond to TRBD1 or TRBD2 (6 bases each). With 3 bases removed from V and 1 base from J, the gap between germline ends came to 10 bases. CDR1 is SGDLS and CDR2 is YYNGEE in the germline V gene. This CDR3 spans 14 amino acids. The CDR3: CASSAGGTQETQYF. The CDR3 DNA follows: TGTGCCAGCAGCGCCGGGGGCACCCAAGAGACCCAGTACTTC.

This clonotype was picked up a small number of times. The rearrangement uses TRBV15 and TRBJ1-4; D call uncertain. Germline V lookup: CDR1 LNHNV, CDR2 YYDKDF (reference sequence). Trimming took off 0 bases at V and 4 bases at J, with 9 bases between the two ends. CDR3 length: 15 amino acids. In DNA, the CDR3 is TGTGCCACCAGCAGAGAAATAAACCGTAATGAAAAACTGTTTTTT. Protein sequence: CATSREINRNEKLFF.